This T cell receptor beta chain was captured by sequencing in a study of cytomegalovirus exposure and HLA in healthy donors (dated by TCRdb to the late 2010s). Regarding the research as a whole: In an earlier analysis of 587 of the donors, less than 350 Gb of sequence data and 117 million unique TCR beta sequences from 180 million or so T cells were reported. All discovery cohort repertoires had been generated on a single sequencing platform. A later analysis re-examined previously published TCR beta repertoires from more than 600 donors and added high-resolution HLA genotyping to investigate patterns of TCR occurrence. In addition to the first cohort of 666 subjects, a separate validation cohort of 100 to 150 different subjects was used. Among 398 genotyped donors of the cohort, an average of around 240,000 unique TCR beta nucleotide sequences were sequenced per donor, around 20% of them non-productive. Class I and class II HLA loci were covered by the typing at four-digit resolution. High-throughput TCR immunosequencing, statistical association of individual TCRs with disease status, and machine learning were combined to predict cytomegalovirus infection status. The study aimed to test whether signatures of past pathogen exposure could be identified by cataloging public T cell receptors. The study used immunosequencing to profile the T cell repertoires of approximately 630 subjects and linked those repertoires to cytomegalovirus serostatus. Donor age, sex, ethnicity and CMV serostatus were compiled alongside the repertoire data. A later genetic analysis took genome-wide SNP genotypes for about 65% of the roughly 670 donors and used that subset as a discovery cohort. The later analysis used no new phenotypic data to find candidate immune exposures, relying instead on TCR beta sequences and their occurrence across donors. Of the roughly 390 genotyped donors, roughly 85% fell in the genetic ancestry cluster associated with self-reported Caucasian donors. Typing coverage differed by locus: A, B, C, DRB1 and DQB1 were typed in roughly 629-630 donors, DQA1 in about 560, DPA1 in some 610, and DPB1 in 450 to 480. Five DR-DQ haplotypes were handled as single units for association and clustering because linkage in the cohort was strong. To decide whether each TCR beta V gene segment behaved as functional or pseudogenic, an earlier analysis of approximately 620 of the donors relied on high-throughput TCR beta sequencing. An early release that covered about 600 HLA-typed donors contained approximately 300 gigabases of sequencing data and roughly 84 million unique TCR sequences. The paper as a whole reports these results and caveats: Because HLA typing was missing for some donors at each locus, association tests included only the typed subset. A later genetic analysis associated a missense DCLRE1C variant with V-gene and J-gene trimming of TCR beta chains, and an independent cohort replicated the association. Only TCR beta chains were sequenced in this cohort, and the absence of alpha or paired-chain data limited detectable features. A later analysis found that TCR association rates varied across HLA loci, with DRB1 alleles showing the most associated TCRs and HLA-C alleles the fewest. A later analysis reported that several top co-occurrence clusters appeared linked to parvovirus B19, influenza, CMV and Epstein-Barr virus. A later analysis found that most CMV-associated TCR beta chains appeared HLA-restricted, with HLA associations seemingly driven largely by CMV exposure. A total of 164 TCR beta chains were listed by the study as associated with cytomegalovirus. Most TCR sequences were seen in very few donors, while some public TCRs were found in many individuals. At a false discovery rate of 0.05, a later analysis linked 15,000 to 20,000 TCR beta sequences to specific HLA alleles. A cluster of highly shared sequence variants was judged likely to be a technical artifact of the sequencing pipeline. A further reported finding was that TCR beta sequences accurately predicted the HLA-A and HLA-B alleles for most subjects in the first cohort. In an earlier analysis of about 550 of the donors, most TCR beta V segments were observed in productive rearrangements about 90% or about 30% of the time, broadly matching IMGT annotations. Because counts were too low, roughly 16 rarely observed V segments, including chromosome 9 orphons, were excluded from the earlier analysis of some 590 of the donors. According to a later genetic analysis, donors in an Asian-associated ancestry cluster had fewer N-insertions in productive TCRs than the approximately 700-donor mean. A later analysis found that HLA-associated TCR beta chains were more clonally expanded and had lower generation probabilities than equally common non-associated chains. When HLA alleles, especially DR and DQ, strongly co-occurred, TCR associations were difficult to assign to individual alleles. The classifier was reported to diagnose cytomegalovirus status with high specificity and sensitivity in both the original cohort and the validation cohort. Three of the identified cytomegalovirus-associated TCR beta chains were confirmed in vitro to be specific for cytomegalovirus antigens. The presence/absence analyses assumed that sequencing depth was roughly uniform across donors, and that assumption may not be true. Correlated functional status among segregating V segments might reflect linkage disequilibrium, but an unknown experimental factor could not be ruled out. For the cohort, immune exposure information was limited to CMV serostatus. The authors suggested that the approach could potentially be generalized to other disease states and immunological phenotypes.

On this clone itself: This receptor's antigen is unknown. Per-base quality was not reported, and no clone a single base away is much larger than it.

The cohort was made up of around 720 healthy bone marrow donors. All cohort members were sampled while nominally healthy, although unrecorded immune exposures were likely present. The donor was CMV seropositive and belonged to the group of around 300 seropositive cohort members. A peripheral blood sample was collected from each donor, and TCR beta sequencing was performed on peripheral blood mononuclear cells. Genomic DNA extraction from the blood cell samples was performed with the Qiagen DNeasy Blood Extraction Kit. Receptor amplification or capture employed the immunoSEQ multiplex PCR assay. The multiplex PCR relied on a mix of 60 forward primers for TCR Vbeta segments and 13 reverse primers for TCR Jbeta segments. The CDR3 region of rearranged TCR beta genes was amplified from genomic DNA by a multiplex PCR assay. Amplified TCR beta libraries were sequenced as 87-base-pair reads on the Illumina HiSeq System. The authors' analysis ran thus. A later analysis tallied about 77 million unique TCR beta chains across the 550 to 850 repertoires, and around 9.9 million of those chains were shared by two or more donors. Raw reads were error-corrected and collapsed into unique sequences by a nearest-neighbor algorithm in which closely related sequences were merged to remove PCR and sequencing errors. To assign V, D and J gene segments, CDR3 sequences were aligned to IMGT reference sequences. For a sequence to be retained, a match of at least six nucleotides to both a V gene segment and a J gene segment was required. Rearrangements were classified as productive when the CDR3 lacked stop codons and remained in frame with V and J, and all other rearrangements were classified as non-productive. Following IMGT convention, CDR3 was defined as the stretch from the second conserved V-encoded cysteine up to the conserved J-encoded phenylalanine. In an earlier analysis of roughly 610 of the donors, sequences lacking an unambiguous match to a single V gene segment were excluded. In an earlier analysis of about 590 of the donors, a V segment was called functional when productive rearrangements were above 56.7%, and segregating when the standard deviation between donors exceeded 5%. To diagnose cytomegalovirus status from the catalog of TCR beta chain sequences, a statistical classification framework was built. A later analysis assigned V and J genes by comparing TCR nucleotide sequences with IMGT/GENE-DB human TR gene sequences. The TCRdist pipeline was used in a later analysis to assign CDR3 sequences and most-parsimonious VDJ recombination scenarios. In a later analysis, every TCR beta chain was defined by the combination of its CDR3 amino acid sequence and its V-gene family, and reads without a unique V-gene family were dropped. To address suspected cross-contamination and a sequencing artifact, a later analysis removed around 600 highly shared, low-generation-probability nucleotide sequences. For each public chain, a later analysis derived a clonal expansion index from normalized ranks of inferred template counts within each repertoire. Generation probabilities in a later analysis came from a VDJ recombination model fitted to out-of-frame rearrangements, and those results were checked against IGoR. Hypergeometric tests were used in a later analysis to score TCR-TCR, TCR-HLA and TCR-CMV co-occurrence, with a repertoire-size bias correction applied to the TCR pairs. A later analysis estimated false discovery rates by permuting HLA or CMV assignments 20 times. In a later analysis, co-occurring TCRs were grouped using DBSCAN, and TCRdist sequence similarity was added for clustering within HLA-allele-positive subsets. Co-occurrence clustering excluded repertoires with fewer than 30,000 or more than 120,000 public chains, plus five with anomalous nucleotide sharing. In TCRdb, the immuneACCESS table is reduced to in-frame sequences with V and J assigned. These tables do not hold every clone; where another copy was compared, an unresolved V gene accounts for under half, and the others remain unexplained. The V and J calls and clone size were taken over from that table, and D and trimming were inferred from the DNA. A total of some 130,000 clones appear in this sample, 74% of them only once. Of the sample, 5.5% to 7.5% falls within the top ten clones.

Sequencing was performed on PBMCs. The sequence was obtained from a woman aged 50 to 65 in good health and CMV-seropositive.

The DNA is as follows: TGCGCCAGCAGCTATGACACAGACAAAAACATTCAGTACTTC. It is translated as CASSYDTDKNIQYF. In this chain, TRBV5-1 is recombined with TRBJ2-4, with the D gene too uncertain to name. Cut back by 3 bases and 3 bases, the V and J ends lie 10 bases apart. The CDR3 goes from the cysteine to the phenylalanine over 14 residues. This entry keeps only the CDR3 DNA: 42 bases, framed from base 1. According to the germline V gene, CDR1 reads SGHRS and CDR2 reads YFSETQ.